Here is one TCR beta chain with its context. What it binds is unknown. Other DNA sequences from this sample encode an identical CDR3 as well. Per germline, CDR1 MDHEN and CDR2 SYDVKM. The trim removed 1 base at V and 2 bases at J, leaving 1 base unmatched. The CDR3 extends over 15 amino acids. The protocol was immunoSEQ multiplex PCR, while the TCRdb copy is restricted to in-frame clones and leaves out a portion. The sample lists around 2,100,000 clones, about 95% seen once, with less than 1.5% in the top ten. This specimen comes from a study of shared clonotypes between healthy human individuals. Across the study: A couple of women and three men aged 18 to 49 served as donors.

Study-wide points: Non-shared clonotypes showed lower generation probabilities than clonotypes common to all four donors.

Terminally differentiated effector memory CD45RA+ cells were excluded by CCR7 positive selection of CD45RO-negative cells. This chain joins TRBV28 and TRBJ2-2, with 7 bases matching TRBD1. The sequence was collected from a young man in good health. Material: naive CD8+ T cells sorted from blood. CDR3 coding DNA: TGTGCCAGCAGTTTATACAGGGGAAACACCGGGGAGCTGTTTTTT. Amino acid sequence: CASSLYRGNTGELFF. Full variable domain (remainder filled in from reference TRBV28 and TRBJ2-2): DVKVTQSSRYLVKRTGEKVFLECVQDMDHENMFWYRQDPGLGLRLIYFSYDVKMKEKGDIPEGYSVSREKKERFSLILESASTNQTSMYLCASSLYRGNTGELFFGEGSRLTVL.